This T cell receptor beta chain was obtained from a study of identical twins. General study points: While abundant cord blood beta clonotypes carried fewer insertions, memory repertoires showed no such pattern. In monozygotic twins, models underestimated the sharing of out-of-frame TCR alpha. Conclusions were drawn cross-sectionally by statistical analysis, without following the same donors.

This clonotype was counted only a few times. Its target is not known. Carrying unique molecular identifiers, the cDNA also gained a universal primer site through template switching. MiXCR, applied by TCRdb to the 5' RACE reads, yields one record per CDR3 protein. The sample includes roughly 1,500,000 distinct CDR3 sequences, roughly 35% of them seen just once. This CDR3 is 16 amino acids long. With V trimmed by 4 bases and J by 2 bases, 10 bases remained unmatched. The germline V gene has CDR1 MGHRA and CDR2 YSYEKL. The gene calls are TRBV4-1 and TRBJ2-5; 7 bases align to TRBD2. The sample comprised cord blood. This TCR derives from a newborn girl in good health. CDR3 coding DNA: TGCGCCAGCAGCCCCCTTGGAGCGGGAAAGCAAGAGACCCAGTACTTC. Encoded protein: CASSPLGAGKQETQYF.